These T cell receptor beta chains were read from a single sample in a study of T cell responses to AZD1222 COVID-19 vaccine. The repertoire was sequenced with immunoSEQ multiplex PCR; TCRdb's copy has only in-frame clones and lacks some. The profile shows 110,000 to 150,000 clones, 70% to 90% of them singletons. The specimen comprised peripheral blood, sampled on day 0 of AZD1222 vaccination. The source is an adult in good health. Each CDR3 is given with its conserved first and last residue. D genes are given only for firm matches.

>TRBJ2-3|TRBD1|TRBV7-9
TGTGCCAGCGCCTCGGACAGGGGTTCAGATACGCAGTATTTT
CASASDRGSDTQYF
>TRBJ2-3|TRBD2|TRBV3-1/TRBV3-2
TGTGCCAGCAGCCAATCTCTAGCGGGAGGGGGTACAGATACGCAGTATTTT
CASSQSLAGGGTDTQYF
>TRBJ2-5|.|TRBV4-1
TGCGCCAGCAGCCCGCGGAGACTAGGCTTCCAAGAGACCCAGTACTTC
CASSPRRLGFQETQYF
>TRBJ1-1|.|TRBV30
TGTGCCTGGAGTTACCTGGGCACTGAAGCTTTCTTT
CAWSYLGTEAFF
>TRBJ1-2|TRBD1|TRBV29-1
TGCAGCGTTGTAACAGGGGCGGCCTATGGCTACACCTTC
CSVVTGAAYGYTF
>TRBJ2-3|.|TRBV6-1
TGTGCCAGCAGTGATGGGACGGGTACAGATACGCAGTATTTT
CASSDGTGTDTQYF
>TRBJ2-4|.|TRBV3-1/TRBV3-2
TGTGCCAGCAGCCTAGGCAGCAAAAACATTCAGTACTTC
CASSLGSKNIQYF
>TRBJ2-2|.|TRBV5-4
TGTGCCAGCAGCCCGGACAGTGCGACCGGGGAGCTGTTTTTT
CASSPDSATGELFF
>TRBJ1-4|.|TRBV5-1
TGCGCCAGCAGCTCTACTGGGGCGGAGGAAAAACTGTTTTTT
CASSSTGAEEKLFF
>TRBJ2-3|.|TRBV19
TGTGCCAGTAGTATCTCAGGGGGAGGGCCCGCAGATACGCAGTATTTT
CASSISGGGPADTQYF
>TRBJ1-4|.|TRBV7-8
TGTGCCAGCAGCTTCATCGGGGCGGGATTCATTTCAACTAATGAAAAACTGTTTTTT
CASSFIGAGFISTNEKLFF
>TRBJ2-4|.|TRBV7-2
TGTGCCAGCAGCTTATTGGACTCAAACATTCAGTACTTC
CASSLLDSNIQYF
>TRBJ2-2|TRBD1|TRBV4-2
TGTGCCAGCAGCCAAGTCGGGACAGGGGAGAACACCGGGGAGCTGTTTTTT
CASSQVGTGENTGELFF
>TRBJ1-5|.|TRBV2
TGTGCCAGCAGTGAACTCCCGATATTTGATAGCAATCAGCCCCAGCATTTT
CASSELPIFDSNQPQHF